Listed below are T cell receptor beta chains from one sample, sequenced in a study of metastatic and nonmetastatic thyroid tumors. With MiXCR, TCRdb reprocessed the PCR reads. In the table there are approximately 35,000 clones, 10% to 13% of which are singletons. Sequencing was performed on blood. Receptors were obtained from a female donor with papillary thyroid cancer or a benign thyroid nodule (not recorded which). Some clones in this sample may be carry-over from other donors' samples. CDR3s include the opening cysteine and the closing phenylalanine or tryptophan. The D gene is left open where the match is weak. Some rows mark clone size as missing; the rest say once, few, many or name a class of expanded clone.

D	V	J	size	CDR3	DNA
TRBD1	TRBV5-1	TRBJ1-6	.	CASSLEGQGHSPLHF	TGCGCCAGCAGCTTGGAAGGACAGGGGCATTCACCCCTCCACTTT
TRBD1	TRBV27	TRBJ1-2	many	CASRADRLANYGYTF	TGTGCCAGCAGAGCGGACAGGTTAGCTAACTATGGCTACACCTTC
TRBD2	TRBV5-1	TRBJ2-3	many	CASSGLAGGADTQYF	TGCGCCAGCAGCGGGTTAGCGGGAGGAGCAGATACGCAGTATTTT
.	TRBV28	TRBJ1-2	many	CASSSSDRYYGYTF	TGTGCCAGCAGCTCAAGCGACAGATACTATGGCTACACCTTC
.	TRBV5-6	TRBJ2-7	many	CASSAFQGSEQYF	TGTGCCAGCAGCGCATTTCAGGGGAGCGAGCAGTACTTC
.	TRBV7-2	TRBJ2-6	many	CASSLNSVLGSGANVLTF	TGTGCCAGCAGCTTAAACTCGGTCCTCGGCTCTGGGGCCAACGTCCTGACTTTC
.	TRBV20-1	TRBJ1-4	many	CSARDYNEKLFF	TGCAGTGCTAGGGATTATAATGAAAAACTGTTTTTT
.	TRBV11-2	TRBJ2-2	many	CASSLDAYQQGSGGGELFF	TGTGCCAGCAGCTTAGACGCCTATCAACAGGGAAGTGGGGGCGGGGAGCTGTTTTTT
.	TRBV7-6	TRBJ2-2	many	CASSSSGYFGGNTGELFF	TGTGCCAGCAGCTCATCGGGATACTTCGGGGGAAACACCGGGGAGCTGTTTTTT
.	TRBV6-4	TRBJ2-3	many	CASSDSREVGTQYF	TGTGCCAGCAGTGACTCGAGGGAGGTAGGCACGCAGTATTTT
.	TRBV28	TRBJ1-2	many	CASRGGRYGYTF	TGTGCCAGCAGGGGCGGGCGGTATGGCTACACCTTC